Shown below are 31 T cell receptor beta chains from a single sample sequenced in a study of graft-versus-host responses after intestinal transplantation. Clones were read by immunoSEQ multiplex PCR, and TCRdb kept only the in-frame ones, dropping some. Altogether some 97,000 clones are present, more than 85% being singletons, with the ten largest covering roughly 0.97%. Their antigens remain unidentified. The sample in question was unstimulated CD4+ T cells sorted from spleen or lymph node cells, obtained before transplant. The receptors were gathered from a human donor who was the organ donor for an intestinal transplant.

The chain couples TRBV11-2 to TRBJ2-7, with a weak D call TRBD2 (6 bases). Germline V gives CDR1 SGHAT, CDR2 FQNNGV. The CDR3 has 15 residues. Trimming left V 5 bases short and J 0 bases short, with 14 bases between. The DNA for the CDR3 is TGTGCCAGCAGCGTGGCGGACGGGAGCTCCTACGAGCAGTACTTC. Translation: CASSVADGSSYEQYF.

CDR3 coding DNA: TGTGCCAGCAGCCCGGGACAGGATAATGAAAAACTGTTTTTT. Its protein is CASSPGQDNEKLFF. V usage is TRBV7-9 and J usage is TRBJ1-4; 8 bases line up with TRBD1. From germline, CDR1 is SEHNR and CDR2 FQNEAQ (reference sequence). With V trimmed by 5 bases and J by 4 bases, 3 bases remained unmatched. CDR3 length: 14 residues.

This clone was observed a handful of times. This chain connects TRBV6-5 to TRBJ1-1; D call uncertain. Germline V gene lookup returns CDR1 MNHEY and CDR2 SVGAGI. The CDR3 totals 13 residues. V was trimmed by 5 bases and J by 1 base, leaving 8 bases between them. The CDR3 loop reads CASSVGGNTEAFF. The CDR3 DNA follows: TGTGCCAGCAGTGTTGGTGGGAACACTGAAGCTTTCTTT.

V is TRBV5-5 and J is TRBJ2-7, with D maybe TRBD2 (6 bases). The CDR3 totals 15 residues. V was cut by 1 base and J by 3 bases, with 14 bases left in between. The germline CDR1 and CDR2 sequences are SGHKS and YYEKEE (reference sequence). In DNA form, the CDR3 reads TGTGCCAGCAGCTTGATGAGGGGCGGGATCTACGAGCAGTACTTC. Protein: CASSLMRGGIYEQYF.

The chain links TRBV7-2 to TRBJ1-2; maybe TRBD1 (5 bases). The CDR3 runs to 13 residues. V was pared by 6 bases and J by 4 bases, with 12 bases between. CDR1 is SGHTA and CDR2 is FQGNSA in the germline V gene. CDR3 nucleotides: TGTGCCAGCAGGGGGCCGGAGGTCTATGGCTACACCTTC. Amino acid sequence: CASRGPEVYGYTF.

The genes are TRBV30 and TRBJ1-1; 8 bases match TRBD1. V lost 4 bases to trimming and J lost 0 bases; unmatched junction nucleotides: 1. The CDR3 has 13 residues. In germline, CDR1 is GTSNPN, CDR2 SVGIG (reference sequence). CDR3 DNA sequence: TGTGCCTGGAACAGGGGGATGAACACTGAAGCTTTCTTT. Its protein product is CAWNRGMNTEAFF.

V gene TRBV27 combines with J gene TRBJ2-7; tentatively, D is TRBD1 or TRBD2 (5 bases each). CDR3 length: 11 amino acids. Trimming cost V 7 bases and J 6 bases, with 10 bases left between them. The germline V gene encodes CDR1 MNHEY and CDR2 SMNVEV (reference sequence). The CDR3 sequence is CASTSGAEQYF. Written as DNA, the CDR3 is TGTGCCAGCACCTCCGGGGCCGAGCAGTACTTC.

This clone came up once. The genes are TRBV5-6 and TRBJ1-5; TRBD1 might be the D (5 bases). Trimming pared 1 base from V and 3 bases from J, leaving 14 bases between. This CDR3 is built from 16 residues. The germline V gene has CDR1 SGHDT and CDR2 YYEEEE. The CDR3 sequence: CASSLSGQGINQPQHF. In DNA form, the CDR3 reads TGTGCCAGCAGCTTGTCGGGCCAGGGCATCAATCAGCCCCAGCATTTT.

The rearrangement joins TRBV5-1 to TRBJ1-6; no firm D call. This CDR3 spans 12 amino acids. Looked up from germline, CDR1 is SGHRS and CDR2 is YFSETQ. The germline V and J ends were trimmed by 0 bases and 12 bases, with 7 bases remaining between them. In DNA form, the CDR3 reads TGCGCCAGCAGCTTGGACAGACAACCCCTCCACTTT. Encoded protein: CASSLDRQPLHF.

CDR3 sequence (DNA): TGCGCCAGCAGCCCACTACGGGCGACGAACACCGGGGAGCTGTTTTTT. This encodes CASSPLRATNTGELFF. The chain is built from TRBV4-1 and TRBJ2-2; D unresolved. Trimming removed 4 bases at V and 0 bases at J, with 12 bases between. Germline V gene sequence: CDR1 MGHRA, CDR2 YSYEKL. This CDR3 is 16 amino acids long.

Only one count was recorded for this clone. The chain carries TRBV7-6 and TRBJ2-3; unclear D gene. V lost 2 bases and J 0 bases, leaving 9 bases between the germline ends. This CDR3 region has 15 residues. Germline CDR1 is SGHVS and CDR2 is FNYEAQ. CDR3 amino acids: CASSLTRTSTDTQYF. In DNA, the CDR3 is TGTGCCAGCAGCTTAACACGAACTAGCACAGATACGCAGTATTTT.

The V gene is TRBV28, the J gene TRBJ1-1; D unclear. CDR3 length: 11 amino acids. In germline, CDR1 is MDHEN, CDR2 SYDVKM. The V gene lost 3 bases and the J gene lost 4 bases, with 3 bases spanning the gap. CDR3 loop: CASSLGTEAFF. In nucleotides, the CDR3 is TGTGCCAGCAGTTTGGGCACTGAAGCTTTCTTT.

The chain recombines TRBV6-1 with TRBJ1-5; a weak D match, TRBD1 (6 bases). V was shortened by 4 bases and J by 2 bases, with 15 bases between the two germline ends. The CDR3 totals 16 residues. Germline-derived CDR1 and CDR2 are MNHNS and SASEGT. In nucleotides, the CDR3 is TGTGCCAGCAGTGGAAAACAGGGATCTGGCAATCAGCCCCAGCATTTT. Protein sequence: CASSGKQGSGNQPQHF.

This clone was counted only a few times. CDR3 residues: CASRGDGAYNSPLHF. Written as DNA, the CDR3 is TGCGCCAGCCGAGGGGATGGAGCCTATAATTCACCCCTCCACTTT. The V gene is TRBV5-1, the J gene TRBJ1-6; a weak D match, TRBD1 (5 bases). Trimming removed 7 bases at V and 2 bases at J, with 13 bases between. Germline CDR1 reads SGHRS; CDR2 reads YFSETQ. This CDR3 comprises 15 residues.

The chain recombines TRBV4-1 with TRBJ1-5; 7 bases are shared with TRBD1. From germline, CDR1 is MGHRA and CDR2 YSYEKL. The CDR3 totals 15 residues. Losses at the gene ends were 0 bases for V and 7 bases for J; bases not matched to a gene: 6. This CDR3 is CASSQDGSGGQPQHF. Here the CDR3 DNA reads TGCGCCAGCAGCCAAGATGGGTCAGGGGGACAGCCCCAGCATTTT.

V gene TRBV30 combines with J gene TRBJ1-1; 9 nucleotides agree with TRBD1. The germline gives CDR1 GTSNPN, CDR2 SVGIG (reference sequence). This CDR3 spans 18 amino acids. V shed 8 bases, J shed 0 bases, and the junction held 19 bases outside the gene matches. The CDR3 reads CALDRKLQGASVNTEAFF. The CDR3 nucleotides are TGTGCCCTGGATCGCAAATTACAGGGGGCATCGGTGAACACTGAAGCTTTCTTT.

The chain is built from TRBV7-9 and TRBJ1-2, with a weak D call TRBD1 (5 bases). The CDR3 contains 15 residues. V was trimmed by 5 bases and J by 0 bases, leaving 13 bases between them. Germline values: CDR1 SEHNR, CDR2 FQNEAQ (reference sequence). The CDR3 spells CASSPIWGANYGYTF. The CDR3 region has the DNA TGTGCCAGCAGCCCCATATGGGGGGCTAACTATGGCTACACCTTC.

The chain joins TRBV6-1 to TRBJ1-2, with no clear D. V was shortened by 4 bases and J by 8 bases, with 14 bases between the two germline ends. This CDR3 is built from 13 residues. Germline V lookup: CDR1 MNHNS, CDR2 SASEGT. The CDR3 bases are TGTGCCAGCAGTGCTGTGGGTTTCGGAGGCTACACCTTC. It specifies CASSAVGFGGYTF.

The CDR3 protein is CASQTGGTYGYTF. In nucleotides, the CDR3 is TGTGCCAGCCAGACAGGGGGTACCTATGGCTACACCTTC. The chain joins TRBV19 to TRBJ1-2; the match to TRBD1 covers 9 bases. The CDR3 runs 13 residues. Trimming took 9 bases from V and 4 from J; bases not matched to a gene: 6. Germline CDR1 LNHDA, CDR2 SQIVND (reference sequence).

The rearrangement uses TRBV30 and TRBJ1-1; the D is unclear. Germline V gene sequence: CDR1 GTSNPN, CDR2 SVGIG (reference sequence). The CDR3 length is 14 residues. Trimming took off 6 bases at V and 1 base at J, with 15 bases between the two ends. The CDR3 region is CACNEQSTNTEAFF. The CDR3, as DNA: TGTGCCTGCAACGAACAGTCAACGAACACTGAAGCTTTCTTT.

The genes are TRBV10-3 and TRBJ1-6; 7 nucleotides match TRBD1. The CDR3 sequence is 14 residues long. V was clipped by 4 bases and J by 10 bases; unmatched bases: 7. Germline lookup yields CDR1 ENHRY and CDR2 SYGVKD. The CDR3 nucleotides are TGTGCCATCAGTGCAGGGACAGCCGGGTCACCCCTCCACTTT. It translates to CAISAGTAGSPLHF.

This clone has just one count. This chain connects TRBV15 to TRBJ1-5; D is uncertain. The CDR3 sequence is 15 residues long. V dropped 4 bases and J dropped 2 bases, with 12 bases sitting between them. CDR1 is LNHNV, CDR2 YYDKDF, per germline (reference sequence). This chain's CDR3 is CATSIRIGGNQPQHF. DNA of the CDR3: TGTGCCACCAGCATACGGATCGGGGGCAATCAGCCCCAGCATTTT.

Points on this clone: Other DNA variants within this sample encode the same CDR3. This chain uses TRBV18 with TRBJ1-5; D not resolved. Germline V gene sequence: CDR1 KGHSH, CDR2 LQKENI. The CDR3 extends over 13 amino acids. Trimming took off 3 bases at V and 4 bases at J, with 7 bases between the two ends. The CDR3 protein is CASSPQGNQPQHF. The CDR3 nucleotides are TGTGCCAGCTCACCTCAAGGGAATCAGCCCCAGCATTTT. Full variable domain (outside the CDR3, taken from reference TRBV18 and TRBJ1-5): NAGVMQNPRHLVRRRGQEARLRCSPMKGHSHVYWYRQLPEEGLKFMVYLQKENIIDESGMPKERFSAEFPKEGPSILRIQQVVRGDSAAYFCASSPQGNQPQHFGDGTRLSIL.

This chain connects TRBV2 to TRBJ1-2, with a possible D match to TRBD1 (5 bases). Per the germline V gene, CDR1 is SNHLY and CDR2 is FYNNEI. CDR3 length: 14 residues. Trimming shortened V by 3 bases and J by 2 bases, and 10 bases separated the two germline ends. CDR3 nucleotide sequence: TGTGCCAGCAGTGACGCAGGGTTGAACTATGGCTACACCTTC. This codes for CASSDAGLNYGYTF.

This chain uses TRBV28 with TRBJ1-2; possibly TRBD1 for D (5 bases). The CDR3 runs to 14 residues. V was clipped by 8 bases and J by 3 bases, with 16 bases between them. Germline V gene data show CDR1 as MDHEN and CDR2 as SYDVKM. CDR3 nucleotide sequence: TGTGCCAGCTCCCAAGGGGTTCTAGACTATGGCTACACCTTC. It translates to CASSQGVLDYGYTF.

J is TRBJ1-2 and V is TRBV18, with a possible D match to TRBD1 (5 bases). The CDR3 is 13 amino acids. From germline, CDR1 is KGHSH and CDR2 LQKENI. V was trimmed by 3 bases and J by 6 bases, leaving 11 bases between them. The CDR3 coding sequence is TGTGCCAGCTCACCTCAGGGAGATAATGGCTACACCTTC. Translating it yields CASSPQGDNGYTF.

CDR3 nucleotides: TGTGCCAGTAGCACAGGATTCCAAGAGACCCAGTACTTC. Its protein is CASSTGFQETQYF. The chain employs TRBV19 and TRBJ2-5, with D possibly matching TRBD1 (5 bases). This CDR3 contains 13 residues. The germline gives CDR1 LNHDA, CDR2 SQIVND (reference sequence). V shed 6 bases and J shed 1 base, with 9 bases lying between them.

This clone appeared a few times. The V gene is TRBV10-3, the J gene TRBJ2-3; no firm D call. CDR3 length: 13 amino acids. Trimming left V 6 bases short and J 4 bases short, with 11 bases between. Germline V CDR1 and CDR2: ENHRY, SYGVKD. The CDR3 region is CAIRAYGPDTQYF. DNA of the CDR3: TGTGCCATCAGAGCCTACGGTCCAGATACGCAGTATTTT.

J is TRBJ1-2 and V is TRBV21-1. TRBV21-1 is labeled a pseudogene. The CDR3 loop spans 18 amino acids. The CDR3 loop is CASSKARGVQGRDYGYTF. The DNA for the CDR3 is TGTGCCAGCAGCAAAGCGCGAGGGGTTCAGGGTCGTGACTATGGCTACACCTTC.

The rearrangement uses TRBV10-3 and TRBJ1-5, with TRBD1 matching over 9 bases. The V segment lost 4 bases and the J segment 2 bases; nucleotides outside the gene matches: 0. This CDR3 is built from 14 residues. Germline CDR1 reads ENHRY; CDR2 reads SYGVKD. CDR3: CAISGQGGNQPQHF. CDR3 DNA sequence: TGTGCCATCAGTGGACAGGGGGGCAATCAGCCCCAGCATTTT.

Here the CDR3 reads CASSPSRGGQPQHF. The CDR3 DNA follows: TGTGCCAGTAGTCCCTCCAGGGGAGGACAGCCCCAGCATTTT. The chain has TRBV19 and TRBJ1-5; TRBD1 might be the D (6 bases). The CDR3 is 14 amino acids. V dropped 5 bases and J dropped 7 bases, with 15 bases sitting between them. The germline V gene encodes CDR1 LNHDA and CDR2 SQIVND (reference sequence).